This T cell receptor beta chain was recovered during a study of cytomegalovirus exposure and HLA in healthy donors. Germline assignment: CDR1 SGHRS and CDR2 YFSETQ. This CDR3 has 17 amino acids. Trimming took 0 bases from V and 6 from J; bases not matched to a gene: 10. Researchers ran the PCR with 60 Vbeta and 13 Jbeta primers. Sequencing used immunoSEQ multiplex PCR; TCRdb keeps in-frame clones, though not all of them. In the table there are about 180,000 clones, around 79% of which are singletons. The rearrangement uses TRBV5-1 and TRBJ1-4; 8 nucleotides agree with TRBD1. Material: PBMCs. The TCR comes from a woman aged 35 to 49 in good health and CMV-seronegative. The DNA for the CDR3 is TGCGCCAGCAGCTTGGCCGTGACAGGGGATGGGGATGAAAAACTGTTTTTT. As protein: CASSLAVTGDGDEKLFF.